These 26 T cell receptor beta chains were all obtained from the same sample, sequenced in a study of T-cell memory formation after mild COVID-19. TCRdb ran MiXCR on the 5' RACE reads and lists one entry per CDR3 protein. The table includes some 210,000 distinct CDR3 sequences, approximately 20% detected once. Sequenced material: PBMCs or a T cell subset sorted from them (not recorded which). These TCRs come from an adult woman who had mild COVID-19 (a few samples of this study predate the infection). Cell type and time point are not known.

The chain joins TRBV20-1 to TRBJ1-1, with 10 bases that match TRBD1. V lost 5 bases and J lost 4; bases outside the gene matches: 4. Germline CDR1 is DFQATT and CDR2 is SNEGSKA (reference sequence). The CDR3 spans 13 residues. CDR3 nucleotides: TGCAGTGCTCGCCGGACAGGGGGCACTGAAGCTTTCTTT. Protein product: CSARRTGGTEAFF.

This chain uses TRBV10-3 with TRBJ1-2; 7 nucleotides line up with TRBD1. J lost 4 bases, V lost 6 bases, and 5 bases had no gene match. The germline gives CDR1 ENHRY, CDR2 SYGVKD. This CDR3 has 13 amino acids. CDR3 coding DNA: TGTGCCATCAGCGCGGGACAGCCCTATGGCTACACCTTC. Translation gives CAISAGQPYGYTF.

Only a few counts were recorded for this clonotype. This chain joins TRBV7-9 and TRBJ2-7; D not resolved. V was pared by 2 bases and J by 7 bases, with 12 bases between. Germline CDR1 and CDR2: SEHNR and FQNEAQ (reference sequence). CDR3 length: 13 residues. In nucleotides, the CDR3 is TGTGCCAGCAGCTTAATTACCATGAGGGAGCAGTACTTC. This sequence encodes CASSLITMREQYF.

The chain recombines TRBV7-2 with TRBJ2-2; 7 bases are a match to TRBD1. The trim removed 4 bases at V and 0 bases at J, leaving 5 bases unmatched. The germline V gene has CDR1 SGHTA and CDR2 FQGNSA. The CDR3 sequence is 16 residues long. DNA for the CDR3: TGTGCCAGCAGCTACGACAGGGTAGCGAACACCGGGGAGCTGTTTTTT. Residues: CASSYDRVANTGELFF.

This clonotype has ten or more counts. The rearrangement joins TRBV5-1 to TRBJ2-1; no firm D call. The CDR3 spans 14 residues. Deletions cut 5 bases from V and 2 bases from J, with 11 bases between. In germline, CDR1 is SGHRS, CDR2 YFSETQ. In DNA, the CDR3 is TGCGCCAGCAGGTGGGCCGAAACCTACAATGAGCAGTTCTTC. It encodes CASRWAETYNEQFF. The full variable domain, in which reference TRBV5-1 and TRBJ2-1 provide the parts outside the CDR3, is KAGVTQTPRYLIKTRGQQVTLSCSPISGHRSVSWYQQTPGQGLQFLFEYFSETQRNKGNFPGRFSGRQFSNSRSEMNVSTLELGDSALYLCASRWAETYNEQFFGPGTRLTVL.

This clonotype was seen a few times. The rearrangement uses TRBV12-3 or TRBV12-4 and TRBJ1-2; the D gene is possibly TRBD1 (5 bases). V dropped 4 bases and J dropped 2 bases, with 11 bases sitting between them. This CDR3 is built from 14 residues. The CDR3 DNA sequence: TGTGCCAGCAGTTACTTGCCAGGGAACTATGGCTACACCTTC. Translating gives CASSYLPGNYGYTF.

This chain links TRBV7-2 with TRBJ2-5; weak D call: TRBD1 (7 bases). V lost 4 bases and J lost 2, with 17 bases in between. Germline V gives CDR1 SGHTA, CDR2 FQGNSA. The CDR3 spans 16 residues. In DNA form, the CDR3 reads TGTGCCAGCAGCTATAGACAGGGAGGAGTACAAGAGACCCAGTACTTC. This codes for CASSYRQGGVQETQYF.

This chain joins TRBV3-1 and TRBJ2-7; unclear D gene. CDR3 length: 14 residues. Germline CDR1 is LGHDT and CDR2 is YNNKEL (reference sequence). V dropped 1 base and J dropped 2 bases, with 9 bases sitting between them. CDR3 in amino acids: CASSQGGNTYEQYF. The DNA of the CDR3 is TGTGCCAGCAGCCAAGGTGGGAACACCTACGAGCAGTACTTC.

The chain joins TRBV5-8 to TRBJ2-7; D is ambiguous. CDR3 length equals 10 residues. Germline CDR1 and CDR2: SGHTS and YDEGEE. Trimming cost V 4 bases and J 4 bases, with 3 bases left between them. DNA for the CDR3: TGTGCCAGCAGCCGATACGAGCAGTACTTC. It yields the protein CASSRYEQYF.

This chain connects TRBV12-3 or TRBV12-4 to TRBJ1-1; the D gene is possibly TRBD1 (6 bases). Trimming left V 3 bases short and J 4 bases short, with 18 bases between. CDR3 size: 16 residues. CDR3 sequence reads: CASSLGAGTLGTEAFF. The CDR3 DNA follows: TGTGCCAGCAGTTTGGGGGCCGGGACATTGGGCACTGAAGCTTTCTTT.

This clonotype was found a few times. This sequence joins TRBV7-7 and TRBJ2-5; D might be TRBD1 (6 bases). Germline lookup yields CDR1 SSHAT and CDR2 FNYEAQ (reference sequence). Between the trimmed V and J ends, which lost 1 base and 5 bases, there was a span of 11 bases. There are 14 residues in the CDR3. The CDR3 DNA sequence: TGTGCCAGCAGCTTAGGAGGGGGTTGGGAGACCCAGTACTTC. This encodes CASSLGGGWETQYF.

This clonotype was detected a few times. The chain is built from TRBV23-1 and TRBJ1-5, with a tentative D call TRBD1 (5 bases). TRBV23-1 is designated an ORF whose function remains uncertain. The CDR3 extends over 15 amino acids. V lost 2 bases to trimming and J lost 3 bases, with 11 bases between them. CDR3: CASSQQGIYNQPQHF. CDR3 DNA sequence: TGCGCCAGCAGTCAACAGGGAATATACAATCAGCCCCAGCATTTT.

The chain carries TRBV6-1 and TRBJ2-3, with 8 bases identical to TRBD1. The germline V gene has CDR1 MNHNS and CDR2 SASEGT. This CDR3 comprises 16 residues. The V gene end was trimmed by 5 bases and the J gene end by 3 bases; junction bases not matched to a gene: 10. CDR3 nucleotides: TGTGCCAGCAGTCCTCAGACAGGGGCTATTACAGATACGCAGTATTTT. It specifies CASSPQTGAITDTQYF.

The chain couples TRBV12-3 or TRBV12-4 to TRBJ2-1; tentatively, D is TRBD2 (7 bases). V shed 6 bases and J shed 1 base, with 13 bases lying between them. This CDR3 spans 15 amino acids. This CDR3 is CASRGGPGSYNEQFF. The CDR3 DNA follows: TGTGCCAGCAGGGGGGGGCCGGGTTCCTACAATGAGCAGTTCTTC.

This clonotype showed up just once. One end of the junction is discordant with germline, which a read error may explain. The rearrangement uses TRBV7-7 and TRBJ2-2; 7 nucleotides align to TRBD1. Germline CDR1 reads SSHAT; CDR2 reads FNYEAQ (reference sequence). This CDR3 has 17 residues. The CDR3 here is CASSLAPLTGQTGELFF. The CDR3 DNA reads as TGTGCTAGCAGCTTAGCGCCCCTGACAGGGCAAACCGGGGAGCTGTTTTTT.

This rearrangement joins TRBV7-2 to TRBJ2-1; D gene ambiguous. This CDR3 spans 13 amino acids. The germline V gene has CDR1 SGHTA and CDR2 FQGNSA. V was pared by 2 bases and J by 5 bases, with 7 bases between. CDR3 region: CASSLSRNNEQFF. In DNA, the CDR3 is TGTGCCAGCAGCTTAAGTAGAAACAATGAGCAGTTCTTC.

This chain links TRBV4-2 with TRBJ1-2, with 12 nucleotides matching TRBD1. This CDR3 has 17 amino acids. Germline CDR1 reads LGHNA; CDR2 reads YNFKEQ. Trimming took 8 bases from V and 4 from J; bases not matched to a gene: 14. In DNA, the CDR3 is TGTGCCAGCCGCGGATTGGGACAGGGGGCGTCTGGCTATGGCTACACCTTC. Amino acid sequence: CASRGLGQGASGYGYTF.

The J gene is TRBJ1-2, the V gene TRBV12-3 or TRBV12-4; D is perhaps TRBD1 (5 bases). V lost 2 bases and J lost 5, with 30 bases in between. This CDR3 has 20 amino acids. The CDR3: CASSLSRAGPNPDGGYGYTF. CDR3 DNA: TGTGCCAGCAGTTTAAGCCGGGCAGGGCCAAACCCCGACGGGGGTTATGGCTACACCTTC.

Only a few counts were recorded for this clonotype. The gene calls are TRBV5-6 and TRBJ2-5; D unresolved. From germline, CDR1 is SGHDT and CDR2 YYEEEE. The CDR3 totals 12 residues. Trimming took off 4 bases at V and 5 bases at J, with 9 bases between the two ends. The CDR3: CASSGNRETQYF. In DNA form, the CDR3 reads TGTGCCAGCAGCGGGAACCGGGAGACCCAGTACTTC. The complete variable domain, with remaining parts taken from reference TRBV5-6 and TRBJ2-5, reads DAGVTQSPTHLIKTRGQQVTLRCSPKSGHDTVSWYQQALGQGPQFIFQYYEEEERQRGNFPDRFSGHQFPNYSSELNVNALLLGDSALYLCASSGNRETQYFGPGTRLLVL.

The chain joins TRBV2 to TRBJ1-6; the D is unclear. V was clipped by 8 bases and J by 5 bases, with 13 bases between them. The CDR3 sequence is 14 residues long. From germline, CDR1 is SNHLY and CDR2 FYNNEI. The CDR3 region is CASGEGSNNSPLHF. As DNA, the CDR3 is TGTGCCAGCGGGGAGGGATCGAATAATTCACCCCTCCACTTT.

The rearrangement joins TRBV12-3 or TRBV12-4 to TRBJ1-2; 8 nucleotides align to TRBD1. This CDR3 has 13 residues. The J segment lost 4 bases and the V segment lost 6 bases, leaving 4 bases of the junction unmatched. The CDR3 sequence: CASRRTGSYGYTF. In DNA form, the CDR3 reads TGTGCCAGCAGACGGACAGGGAGCTATGGCTACACCTTC.

The CDR3 sequence: CASSRDRVVGTDTQYF. CDR3 DNA sequence: TGTGCCAGCAGCCGCGACAGGGTGGTGGGAACAGATACGCAGTATTTT. The chain is built from TRBV12-3 or TRBV12-4 and TRBJ2-3; 7 positions agree with TRBD1. Trimming at V came to 6 bases and at J to 3 bases, leaving 12 bases not matched to a gene. This CDR3 comprises 16 residues.

The chain couples TRBV30 to TRBJ1-2; 7 bases agree with TRBD1. Trimming cost V 0 bases and J 7 bases; bases outside gene matches: 8. This CDR3 contains 14 residues. CDR1 is GTSNPN, CDR2 SVGIG, per germline (reference sequence). In DNA form, the CDR3 reads TGTGCCTGGAGTGTCGACAGGGTGATCTCTGGCTACACCTTC. Translating gives CAWSVDRVISGYTF.

This clonotype was seen ten or more times. This chain joins TRBV25-1 and TRBJ2-5, with TRBD1 as a possible D gene (6 bases). Germline CDR1 reads MGHDK; CDR2 reads SYGVNS. The CDR3 totals 15 residues. Trimming took off 6 bases at V and 3 bases at J, with 17 bases between the two ends. The CDR3: CASRSSRDIEETQYF. The CDR3 region has the DNA TGTGCCAGCAGGTCGTCCCGGGACATAGAAGAGACCCAGTACTTC.

This clonotype was observed a handful of times. The genes are TRBV12-3 or TRBV12-4 and TRBJ2-7; D assignment may be TRBD1 or TRBD2 (5 bases each). The V gene lost 3 bases and the J gene lost 2 bases, with 17 bases spanning the gap. The CDR3 spans 16 residues. CDR3: CASSFIPGASPYEQYF. Here the CDR3 DNA reads TGTGCCAGCAGTTTTATCCCCGGGGCGTCCCCCTACGAGCAGTACTTC.

There are many counts of this clonotype. This chain joins TRBV20-1 and TRBJ1-2; the D is unclear. In germline, CDR1 is DFQATT, CDR2 SNEGSKA (reference sequence). The CDR3 is 11 amino acids. The V and J ends lost 1 base and 1 base respectively, with 1 base between them. CDR3 sequence: CSARVNYGYTF. CDR3 DNA: TGCAGTGCTAGAGTTAACTATGGCTACACCTTC.